This T cell receptor beta chain was identified during a study of shared clonotypes between healthy human individuals. Study outcomes and limitations: Generation of non-shared clonotypes was less probable than generation of clonotypes shared by all four donors.

Profiling relied on immunoSEQ multiplex PCR, and the TCRdb table lists in-frame clones only, not all of them. The sample records 300,000 to 350,000 clones, less than 85% being singletons. Turning to this clone: Its target is unknown. The same CDR3 can be traced to other DNA sequences in this sample.

V lost 5 bases to trimming and J lost 8 bases, with 16 bases between them. The germline V gene has CDR1 SGHRS and CDR2 YFSETQ. This CDR3 has 14 residues. The TCR originated in a man between 25 and 39 years old in good health. The rearrangement uses TRBV5-1 and TRBJ1-4, with D possibly TRBD1 on 6 matching bases. Sequencing was carried out using memory CD4+ T cells sorted from blood. The subset here: CD45RA-negative fraction. CDR3 coding DNA: TGCGCCAGCAGTCTACAGGGTTTGGGAGAAAAACTGTTTTTT. This codes for CASSLQGLGEKLFF.